Here is one T cell receptor (beta chain) with its context. As processed by the authors: It was from reference gene primer amplification that nucleated cell counts were estimated. Method: immunoSEQ multiplex PCR; TCRdb's copy keeps in-frame clones and lacks some. V and J calls and clone size are given by that table; D and trimming were obtained from the DNA. The repertoire has about 170,000 clones, 85% of them found once; the top ten carry over 7%. This record belongs to a study of blood T cell repertoires in COVID-19. For the study at large: Acute-phase and convalescent COVID-19 samples originated in the United States, Italy and Spain. The analysed material was cDNA or gDNA that came from T cells, B-cell-depleted T cells, or PBMCs.

V dropped 0 bases and J dropped 3 bases, with 11 bases sitting between them. The CDR3 consists of 15 residues. Looked up from germline, CDR1 is LGHDT and CDR2 is YNNKEL (reference sequence). The sequence was obtained from a woman older than 75 with COVID-19, enrolled during active disease. The chain has TRBV3-1 (or the pseudogene TRBV3-2) and TRBJ1-2; the D gene is possibly TRBD1 (5 bases). The specimen was peripheral blood. Written as DNA, the CDR3 is TGTGCCAGCAGCCAAGATAGCAGGGCCCACTATGGCTACACCTTC. Its protein is CASSQDSRAHYGYTF.